The 20 T cell receptor beta chains listed next were all sequenced from one sample in a study of T cells in Graves' hyperthyroidism and ophthalmopathy. TCR beta CDR3 region amplification was performed from RNA transcripts. HTBI primers were the set used in a first-round RT-PCR of the TCR CDR3. TCRdb reanalysed the multiplex PCR reads using MiXCR and keeps one entry per CDR3 protein. Of 40,000 to 65,000 distinct CDR3 sequences in the sample, about half were seen once. What was sequenced was blood. These receptors originate from a woman aged 50 to 60 with Graves' ophthalmopathy.

V and J are TRBV7-2 and TRBJ2-2; 9 bases match TRBD2. Trimming took 7 bases from V and 2 from J; bases not matched to a gene: 8. The V gene's germline CDR1 is SGHTA and CDR2 FQGNSA. The CDR3 sequence is 16 residues long. The CDR3 loop reads CASTPPGLANTGELFF. The DNA of the CDR3 is TGTGCCAGCACCCCTCCGGGACTAGCAAACACCGGGGAGCTGTTTTTT.

This clonotype was counted at least ten times. DNA of the CDR3: TGTGCCAGCAGCCGACAGGGGCAGACCGGGGAGCTGTTTTTT. Translating gives CASSRQGQTGELFF. The V call is TRBV6-4, the J call TRBJ2-2, with TRBD1 matching over 8 bases. Germline CDR1 and CDR2: MRHNA and SNTAGT. The CDR3 has 14 amino acids. V shed 6 bases and J 5 bases; nucleotides not matched to a gene: 5.

V gene TRBV7-9 combines with J gene TRBJ1-6; TRBD1 matches at 7 bases. Germline CDR1 reads SEHNR; CDR2 reads FQNEAQ (reference sequence). The CDR3 extends over 14 amino acids. V shed 4 bases and J 10 bases; nucleotides not matched to a gene: 7. In DNA, the CDR3 is TGTGCCAGCAGCTCCGGGACAGAAGTATCACCCCTCCACTTT. It specifies CASSSGTEVSPLHF.

This clonotype occurred many times. The J gene is TRBJ1-4, the V gene TRBV6-2 or TRBV6-3, with D possibly being TRBD1 (5 bases). The CDR3 sequence is 15 residues long. The germline V and J ends were trimmed by 0 bases and 5 bases, with 10 bases remaining between them. Per germline, CDR1 MNHEY and CDR2 SVGEGT. The DNA for the CDR3 is TGTGCCAGCAGTTACTCTCCAGGGCTCAATGAAAAACTGTTTTTT. It is translated as CASSYSPGLNEKLFF.

This clonotype was found many times. CDR3 region: CASSLLGAPGELFF. CDR3 sequence (DNA): TGCGCCAGCAGCTTGTTAGGGGCGCCCGGGGAGCTGTTTTTT. The rearrangement links TRBV5-1 to TRBJ2-2; TRBD1 is a possible D gene (5 bases). The ends were cut back, 1 base at V and 6 bases at J, with 10 bases in the middle. The CDR3 consists of 14 residues. CDR1 is SGHRS, CDR2 YFSETQ, per germline.

This clonotype was found many times. J is TRBJ1-2 and V is TRBV7-3; 7 bases agree with TRBD1. Per germline, CDR1 SGHTA and CDR2 FQGTGA. Unmatched junction bases numbered 2, after V lost 5 bases and J lost 2 bases. This CDR3 contains 13 residues. As DNA, the CDR3 is TGTGCCAGCAGCCAGGACAGGAACTATGGCTACACCTTC. This translates into CASSQDRNYGYTF. The full variable domain, rest sourced from reference TRBV7-3 and TRBJ1-2, is GAGVSQTPSNKVTEKGKYVELRCDPISGHTALYWYRQSLGQGPEFLIYFQGTGAADDSGLPNDRFFAVRPEGSVSTLKIQRTERGDSAVYLCASSQDRNYGYTFGSGTRLTVV.

This clonotype appeared a few times. This may stem from a read error, because a much larger clone lies one nucleotide away. V usage is TRBV11-2 and J usage is TRBJ2-1, with TRBD1 as a possible D gene (6 bases). The CDR3 has 14 amino acids. Germline CDR1 SGHAT, CDR2 FQNNGV. The CDR3 DNA sequence: TGTGCCAGCAGCCTAGGGGGTGGGGCCAATGAGCGGTTCTTC. Translation gives CASSLGGGANERFF. Based on the CDR3 plus reference TRBV11-2 and TRBJ2-1, the full variable domain is EAGVAQSPRYKIIEKRQSVAFWCNPISGHATLYWYQQILGQGPKLLIQFQNNGVVDDSQLPKDRFSAERLKGVDSTLKIQPAKLEDSAVYLCASSLGGGANERFFGPGTRLTVL.

This clonotype was counted at least ten times. The rearrangement links TRBV24-1 to TRBJ2-3, with unresolved D. Germline V gene sequence: CDR1 KGHDR, CDR2 SFDVKD. This CDR3 comprises 16 residues. Trimming took 4 bases from V and 0 from J, leaving 13 bases between them. In DNA form, the CDR3 reads TGTGCCACCAGTGAAAACAGTCGACCTAGCACAGATACGCAGTATTTT. Its translation: CATSENSRPSTDTQYF.

This clonotype was counted a single time. A read error may produce the germline difference seen at one junction end. In DNA form, the CDR3 reads TGTGCCGGTAGTATTCTAGCGGGAGCGTACGAGCAGTACTTC. It yields the protein CAGSILAGAYEQYF. The chain combines TRBV19 with TRBJ2-7; TRBD2 aligns across 10 bases. Germline CDR1 is LNHDA and CDR2 is SQIVND (reference sequence). The CDR3 sequence is 14 residues long.

This clonotype has ten or more counts. The genes are TRBV19 and TRBJ1-2; D may be TRBD1 (5 bases). The V end lost 4 bases, the J end lost 5 bases, and 14 bases lay between the germline ends. This CDR3 is 14 amino acids long. Germline V CDR1 and CDR2: LNHDA, SQIVND (reference sequence). This CDR3 is CASSKVDRPYGYTF. The CDR3, as DNA: TGTGCCAGTAGTAAGGTAGACAGACCTTATGGCTACACCTTC.

The chain is built from TRBV20-1 and TRBJ1-2; no clear D gene. V was shortened by 0 bases and J by 5 bases, with 16 bases between the two germline ends. The CDR3 sequence is 15 residues long. Looked up from germline, CDR1 is DFQATT and CDR2 is SNEGSKA (reference sequence). The DNA for the CDR3 is TGCAGTGCTAGAGACCCGTCAACCCCCAAGTATGGCTACACCTTC. Protein product: CSARDPSTPKYGYTF.

The chain has TRBV2 and TRBJ2-2; D is possibly TRBD2 (6 bases). CDR1 is SNHLY and CDR2 is FYNNEI in the germline V gene. The CDR3 has 14 residues. Between the trimmed V and J ends, which lost 6 bases and 6 bases, there was a span of 14 bases. The CDR3 DNA follows: TGTGCCAGCAGCCGGGACTCTAAGCCCGGGGAGCTGTTTTTT. Its protein product is CASSRDSKPGELFF.

This clonotype showed up many times. The chain links TRBV7-9 to TRBJ1-1; D is unclear. The CDR3 extends over 13 amino acids. The V end lost 1 base, the J end lost 0 bases, and 3 bases lay between the germline ends. From germline, CDR1 is SEHNR and CDR2 FQNEAQ (reference sequence). CDR3 nucleotides: TGTGCCAGCAGCTTAGTATTGAACACTGAAGCTTTCTTT. Its protein is CASSLVLNTEAFF.

This clonotype has a count of ten or more. This chain joins TRBV6-2 or TRBV6-3 and TRBJ1-1, with D unresolved. The CDR3 has 12 residues. The germline V gene encodes CDR1 MNHEY and CDR2 SVGEGT. V lost 7 bases and J lost 5, with 11 bases in between. CDR3: CASTDTRTEAFF. The CDR3, as DNA: TGTGCCAGCACCGACACCCGGACTGAAGCTTTCTTT.

This clonotype was recorded many times. The V call is TRBV5-1, the J call TRBJ1-4; the match to TRBD1 covers 10 bases. The trim removed 2 bases at V and 6 bases at J, leaving 1 base unmatched. The germline gives CDR1 SGHRS, CDR2 YFSETQ. The length of the CDR3 is 14 residues. The CDR3: CASSLGTGDEKLFF. In DNA form, the CDR3 reads TGCGCCAGCAGCTTAGGGACAGGGGATGAAAAACTGTTTTTT. Full variable domain (remainder filled in from reference TRBV5-1 and TRBJ1-4): KAGVTQTPRYLIKTRGQQVTLSCSPISGHRSVSWYQQTPGQGLQFLFEYFSETQRNKGNFPGRFSGRQFSNSRSEMNVSTLELGDSALYLCASSLGTGDEKLFFGSGTQLSVL.

This clonotype was counted at least ten times. The chain combines TRBV24-1 with TRBJ1-2; TRBD1 might be the D (6 bases). This CDR3 contains 17 residues. The germline gives CDR1 KGHDR, CDR2 SFDVKD. Trimming pared 3 bases from V and 3 bases from J, leaving 19 bases between. CDR3 loop: CATSDKQESGADYGYTF. The CDR3 nucleotides are TGTGCCACCAGTGATAAGCAGGAGTCAGGGGCCGACTATGGCTACACCTTC.

The sample holds many counts of this clonotype. One end of the junction varies from germline; a read error may be responsible. The chain uses TRBV7-6 and TRBJ2-3; 8 bases are shared with TRBD1. Germline V gene lookup returns CDR1 SGHVS and CDR2 FNYEAQ. The CDR3 is made up of 17 amino acids. CDR3 sequence (DNA): TGTGCCAGCAGCATAGCTTCGGACAGGGAATTTTCAGATACGCAGTATTTT. The encoded protein is CASSIASDREFSDTQYF.

Concerning this clonotype: Just one base apart from a much larger clone, this may be a read error. The chain couples TRBV6-1 to TRBJ2-5, with 7 bases fitting TRBD1. This CDR3 has 15 residues. V gave up 4 bases and J gave up 7 bases; unmatched junction bases: 12. Germline CDR1 and CDR2: MNHNS and SASEGT. The CDR3 here is CASSVATGVGGTQYF. The CDR3 DNA sequence: TGTGCCAGCAGTGTTGCAACAGGGGTAGGGGGGACCCAGTACTTC.

This sequence joins TRBV19 and TRBJ1-6; D is undetermined. This CDR3 has 14 amino acids. Per the germline V gene, CDR1 is LNHDA and CDR2 is SQIVND (reference sequence). The V gene lost 4 bases and the J gene lost 7 bases, with 11 bases spanning the gap. CDR3 in DNA: TGTGCCAGTAGTACCCCACGGCCCAATTCACCCCTCCACTTT. Translated: CASSTPRPNSPLHF.

Remarks on this clonotype: Germline and junction disagree at one end, which may indicate a read error. The chain employs TRBV7-6 and TRBJ2-5; TRBD2 matches 10 bases. CDR1 and CDR2 (germline): SGHVS, FNYEAQ. The CDR3 runs to 17 residues. Here the CDR3 DNA reads TGTGCCGGCAGCTTAGACCTTGTAGCGGGAGGTGGAGGGACCCAGTACTTC. Residues: CAGSLDLVAGGGGTQYF.